These T cell receptor beta chains were read from a single sample in a study of T cells in Graves' hyperthyroidism and ophthalmopathy. Using its own MiXCR run on the multiplex PCR reads, TCRdb lists one record per CDR3 protein. Among around 300,000 distinct CDR3 sequences, about 15% were seen once, and the ten largest hold 20% to 25%. The sequenced sample consisted of blood. The receptors originated from a woman aged 25 to 39 with Graves' hyperthyroidism. Each CDR3 is given with its conserved first and last residue. Fields, in order: D gene, J gene, clone size, V gene, CDR3 DNA, CDR3 protein. A D gene is named only where the DNA matches it firmly. A clone size is listed for some rows: how often the clone was seen (once, few, many), or a class if it is expanded.

TRBD2 | TRBJ2-4 | - | TRBV5-1 | TGCGCCAGCAGCTTGGGATCGGGAGGGCTGTCGGACATTCAGTACTTC | CASSLGSGGLSDIQYF
- | TRBJ2-1 | - | TRBV20-1 | TGCAGTGCTCCGATACCCTACAATGAGCAGTTCTTC | CSAPIPYNEQFF
TRBD2 | TRBJ2-5 | many | TRBV12-3/TRBV12-4 | TGTGCCAGCAGCCTAGCGGGAACAGAGACCCAGTACTTC | CASSLAGTETQYF
TRBD1 | TRBJ2-3 | many | TRBV6-2/TRBV6-3 | TGTGCCAGCAGTTTCGACAGGGGACCAGATACGCAGTATTTT | CASSFDRGPDTQYF
TRBD1 | TRBJ2-1 | few | TRBV2 | TGTGCCAGCAGTGTGGACAGGGGGTCCTACAATGAGCAGTTCTTC | CASSVDRGSYNEQFF
- | TRBJ2-5 | many | TRBV20-1 | TGCAGTGCTAGAGACGGAGGCCCCCAAGAGACCCAGTACTTC | CSARDGGPQETQYF
- | TRBJ2-6 | - | TRBV30 | TGTGCCTGGAGTGTCGGTGGGGCCAACGTCCTGACTTTC | CAWSVGGANVLTF
- | TRBJ2-1 | few | TRBV19 | TGTGCCAGTAGTAGTAACCACTATGAGCAGTTCTTC | CASSSNHYEQFF
- | TRBJ2-2 | few | TRBV7-9 | TGTGCCAGCAGCCAAGGGTTTGGCGGGGAGCTGTTTTTT | CASSQGFGGELFF
- | TRBJ2-5 | few | TRBV20-1 | TGCAGTGCTAGAGTTTGGACAGAAGAGACCCAGTACTTC | CSARVWTEETQYF
TRBD2 | TRBJ2-1 | many | TRBV20-1 | TGCAGTGCTAGACGTCCCAGCGGGACTGATAACAATGAGCAGTTCTTC | CSARRPSGTDNNEQFF
- | TRBJ1-6 | many | TRBV12-3/TRBV12-4 | TGTGCCAGCAGTTTATTTGACAGCTTTAATTCACCCCTCCACTTT | CASSLFDSFNSPLHF
- | TRBJ1-1 | - | TRBV15 | TGTGCCACCAGCAGAGATCGCCAGTACACTGAAGCTTTCTTT | CATSRDRQYTEAFF
- | TRBJ1-2 | few | TRBV7-2 | TGTGCCAGCAGCCGCGACAGCCACTATGGCTACACCTTC | CASSRDSHYGYTF
TRBD2 | TRBJ2-1 | many | TRBV10-3 | TGTGCCATCAGTGGAGAACTAGCGCGCAATGAGCAGTTCTTC | CAISGELARNEQFF
TRBD2 | TRBJ2-1 | many | TRBV9 | TGTGCCAGCAGCGTAGCCGGAACTAGCGGGAGGAATGAGCAGTTCTTC | CASSVAGTSGRNEQFF
TRBD1 | TRBJ2-7 | many | TRBV27 | TGTGCCAGCAGGGGGGACAGGGCCTGGGACGAGCAGTACTTC | CASRGDRAWDEQYF
TRBD2 | TRBJ2-5 | few | TRBV20-1 | TGCAGTGCTCCTCTAGTAAGCGGGAGGGCCAGGGAGACCCAGTACTTC | CSAPLVSGRARETQYF
- | TRBJ2-1 | many | TRBV5-6 | TGTGCCAGCAGCTTGGGAGCCTACAATGAGCAGTTCTTC | CASSLGAYNEQFF
- | TRBJ2-5 | few | TRBV28 | TGTGCCAGCAGTTTGTCAGCCCAAGAGGCCCAGTACTTC | CASSLSAQEAQYF
- | TRBJ2-1 | few | TRBV4-1 | TGCGCCAGCAGCCAAGCCGAAGGCTCCTACAATGAGCAGTTCTTC | CASSQAEGSYNEQFF
TRBD1 | TRBJ1-4 | once | TRBV20-1 | TGCAGTGCTAGGGTGGCAGGGGGTGAAAAACTGTTTTTT | CSARVAGGEKLFF
TRBD1 | TRBJ1-1 | many | TRBV6-1 | TGTGCCAGCAGTGAGCCGACCGGGACAGGGGGTGAAGCTTTCTTT | CASSEPTGTGGEAFF
- | TRBJ2-1 | - | TRBV5-6 | TGTGCCAGCGGAACAGGGCTCAATGAGCAGTTCTTC | CASGTGLNEQFF
- | TRBJ2-1 | many | TRBV11-2 | TGTGCCAGCAGCCTCGGACAGTCCAATGAGCAGTTCTTC | CASSLGQSNEQFF
TRBD1 | TRBJ1-4 | many | TRBV6-5 | TGTGCCAGCAGTTACTCTGGGACAGGGTATGAAAAACTGTTTTTT | CASSYSGTGYEKLFF
- | TRBJ1-1 | few | TRBV11-2 | TGTGCCAGCAGCTTAGGTCAGATGACCACTGAAGCTTTCTTT | CASSLGQMTTEAFF
TRBD2 | TRBJ2-7 | - | TRBV5-6 | TGTGCCAGCAGCTTGGTGGTAGCGGGAGGCAGCTCCTACGAGCAGTACTTC | CASSLVVAGGSSYEQYF
- | TRBJ1-2 | many | TRBV28 | TGTGCCAGCAGTTCGCGCTATGGCTACACCTTC | CASSSRYGYTF
TRBD2 | TRBJ2-5 | - | TRBV19 | TGTGCCAGTAGTATCCAGCGGGAGGCGCTAAAAGAGACCCAGTACTTC | CASSIQREALKETQYF
- | TRBJ1-5 | many | TRBV28 | TGTGCCAGCAGAGGTGGTGGGGAGGGACAGCCCCAGCATTTT | CASRGGGEGQPQHF
- | TRBJ2-1 | - | TRBV6-6 | TGTGCCAGCAGTTACTCGTTAGCGAATGAGCAGTTCTTC | CASSYSLANEQFF
TRBD1 | TRBJ2-5 | many | TRBV28 | TGTGCCAGCTACGACAGGGTAACCCCATACTTC | CASYDRVTPYF
- | TRBJ1-1 | - | TRBV29-1 | TGCAGCGTTCAGGAGGTACAGTCGGAAGCTTTCTTT | CSVQEVQSEAFF
- | TRBJ2-1 | many | TRBV11-1 | TGTGCCAGCAGCCAGATCCGGACTGCTGAGCAGTTCTTC | CASSQIRTAEQFF
TRBD1 | TRBJ1-5 | - | TRBV27 | TGTGCCAGCGGAAAGACAGGGAGGGTTAGCAATCAGCCCCAGCATTTT | CASGKTGRVSNQPQHF
- | TRBJ2-7 | many | TRBV28 | TGTGCCAGCCGCAGGGTCTCCGAGCAGTACTTC | CASRRVSEQYF
TRBD2 | TRBJ2-2 | - | TRBV10-3 | TGTGCCATCAGTGATTCCGTCGGAGCGGGAGGGCCTTGGAACACCGGGGAGCTGTTTTTT | CAISDSVGAGGPWNTGELFF
TRBD2 | TRBJ2-3 | many | TRBV6-1 | TGTGCCACCTCTCGGGAGGATGTCAAAGATACGCAGTATTTT | CATSREDVKDTQYF
TRBD1 | TRBJ2-7 | - | TRBV19 | TGTGCCAGTAGTTATCAGGGGGCGAAATACGAGCAGTACTTC | CASSYQGAKYEQYF
TRBD2 | TRBJ2-3 | - | TRBV11-2 | TGTGCCAGCAGCTTTTCAAGACTAGCGGGAGGGCGGGCCACAGATACGCAGTATTTT | CASSFSRLAGGRATDTQYF
TRBD1 | TRBJ2-7 | many | TRBV7-2 | TGTGCCAGCAGCGCAGCACAGGGGGCCTACGAGCAGTACTTC | CASSAAQGAYEQYF
- | TRBJ2-3 | - | TRBV20-1 | TGCAGTGCTAGAGATCCGGCGGTCCTTCCAGATACGCAGTATTTT | CSARDPAVLPDTQYF
- | TRBJ2-5 | few | TRBV10-2 | TGCGCCAGCAGTCCAAGCGGAGGTCCGGGAGAGACCCAGTACTTC | CASSPSGGPGETQYF
- | TRBJ1-2 | - | TRBV30 | TGTGCCTGGAGTGCCGCTTGGGCGGGGGGCGTCGGCTATGGCTACACCTTC | CAWSAAWAGGVGYGYTF